The present T cell receptor (beta chain) was sequenced within a study of shared clonotypes between healthy human individuals. Execution of the assay was at deep level. Tens of thousands of T cell genomes, or around 200 ng DNA, went into the sorted-subset replicate PCRs. Using immunoSEQ multiplex PCR, the repertoire was profiled, and TCRdb retains in-frame clones only, with some absent. Here the sample spans some 2,000,000 clones, roughly 94% being singletons. General study results and limits: What naive subsets generally showed was a larger estimated richness than memory subsets showed.

In germline, CDR1 is SGHRS, CDR2 YFSETQ. The CDR3 has 15 amino acids. Trimming shortened V by 1 base and J by 2 bases, and 13 bases separated the two germline ends. On this clone itself: The antigen is not known.

V and J are TRBV5-1 and TRBJ2-7; D is unresolved. The source is a man aged 18-30 years in good health. The sequenced material came from naive CD4+ T cells sorted from blood. Subset meaning: CD45RA+ positively selected. CDR3 region: CASSLNTDGPYEQYF. DNA for the CDR3: TGCGCCAGCAGCTTGAATACTGACGGACCCTACGAGCAGTACTTC.